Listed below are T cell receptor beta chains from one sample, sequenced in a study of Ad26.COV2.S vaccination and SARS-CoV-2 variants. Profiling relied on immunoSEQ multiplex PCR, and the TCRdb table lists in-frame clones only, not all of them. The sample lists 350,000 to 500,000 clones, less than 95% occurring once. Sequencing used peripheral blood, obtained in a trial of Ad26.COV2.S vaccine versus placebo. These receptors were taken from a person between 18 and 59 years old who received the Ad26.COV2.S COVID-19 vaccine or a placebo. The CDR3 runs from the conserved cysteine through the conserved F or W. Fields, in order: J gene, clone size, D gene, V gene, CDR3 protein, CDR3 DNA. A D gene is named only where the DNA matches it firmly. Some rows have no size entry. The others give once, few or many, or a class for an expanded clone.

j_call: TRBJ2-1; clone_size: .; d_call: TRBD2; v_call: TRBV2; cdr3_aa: CASRGLAGDEQFF; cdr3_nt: TGTGCCAGCAGAGGACTAGCGGGAGATGAGCAGTTCTTC
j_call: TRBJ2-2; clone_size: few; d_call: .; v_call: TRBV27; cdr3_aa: CASSSRTTNTGELFF; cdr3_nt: TGTGCCAGCAGTTCTCGGACTACTAACACCGGGGAGCTGTTTTTT
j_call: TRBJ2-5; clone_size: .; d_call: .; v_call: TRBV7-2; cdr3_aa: CASSLLNRETQYF; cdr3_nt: TGTGCCAGCAGCTTACTTAATAGGGAGACCCAGTACTTC
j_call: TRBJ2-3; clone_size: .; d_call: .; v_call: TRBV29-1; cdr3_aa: CSVEIGDTQYF; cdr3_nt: TGCAGCGTTGAAATTGGAGATACGCAGTATTTT
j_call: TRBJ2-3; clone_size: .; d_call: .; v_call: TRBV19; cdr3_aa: CASSTASSGDTQYF; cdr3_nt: TGTGCCAGTAGTACTGCATCCTCGGGAGATACGCAGTATTTT
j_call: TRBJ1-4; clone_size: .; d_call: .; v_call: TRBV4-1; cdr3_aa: CASSQDPGGAGNEKLFF; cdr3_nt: TGCGCCAGCAGCCAAGACCCAGGCGGGGCCGGTAATGAAAAACTGTTTTTT
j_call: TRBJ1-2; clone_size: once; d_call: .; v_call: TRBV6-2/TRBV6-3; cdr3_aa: CASSYAGTGYTF; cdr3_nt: TGTGCCAGCAGTTACGCCGGCACGGGCTACACCTTC
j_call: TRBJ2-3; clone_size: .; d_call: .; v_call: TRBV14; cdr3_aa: CASSQVGATLQYF; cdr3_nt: TGTGCCAGCAGCCAAGTTGGGGCGACCTTGCAGTATTTT
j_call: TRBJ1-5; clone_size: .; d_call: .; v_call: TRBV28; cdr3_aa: CASSLPSTLSNQPQHF; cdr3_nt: TGTGCCAGCAGTTTACCAAGTACTCTTAGCAATCAGCCCCAGCATTTT
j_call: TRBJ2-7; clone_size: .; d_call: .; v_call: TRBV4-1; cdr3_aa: CASSQDSRGVGQYF; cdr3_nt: TGCGCCAGCAGCCAAGATTCGCGGGGTGTTGGGCAGTACTTC
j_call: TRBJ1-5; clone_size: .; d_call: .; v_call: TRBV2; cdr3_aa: CASSDRWGNQPQHF; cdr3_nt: TGTGCCAGCAGTGACCGGTGGGGGAATCAGCCCCAGCATTTT
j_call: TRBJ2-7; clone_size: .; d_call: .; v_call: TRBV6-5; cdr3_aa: CASSYGSPYEQYF; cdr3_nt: TGTGCCAGCAGTTACGGCAGCCCCTACGAGCAGTACTTC
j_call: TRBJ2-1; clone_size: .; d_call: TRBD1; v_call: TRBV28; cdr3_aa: CASILTGNSYNEQFF; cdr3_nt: TGTGCCAGCATATTGACAGGGAACTCCTACAATGAGCAGTTCTTC
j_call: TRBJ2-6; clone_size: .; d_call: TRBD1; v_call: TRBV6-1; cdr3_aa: CASSERDRAFLFAGANVLTF; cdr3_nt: TGTGCCAGCAGTGAACGGGACAGGGCCTTTCTTTTCGCTGGGGCCAACGTCCTGACTTTC
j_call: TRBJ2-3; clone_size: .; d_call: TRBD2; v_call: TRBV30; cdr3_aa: CAWTSGITTDTQYF; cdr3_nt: TGTGCCTGGACAAGCGGGATTACCACAGATACGCAGTATTTT
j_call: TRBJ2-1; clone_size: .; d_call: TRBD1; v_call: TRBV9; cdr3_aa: CASSAHGTGNNEQFF; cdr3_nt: TGTGCCAGCAGCGCCCACGGGACAGGGAACAATGAGCAGTTCTTC
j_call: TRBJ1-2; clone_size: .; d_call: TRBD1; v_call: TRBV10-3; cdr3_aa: CAIRSGTGAPGYTF; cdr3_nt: TGTGCCATCCGTTCAGGGACAGGGGCGCCCGGCTACACCTTC
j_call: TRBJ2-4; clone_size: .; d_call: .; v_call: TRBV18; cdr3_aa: CASSPPESPIQYF; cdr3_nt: TGTGCCAGCTCACCCCCCGAGAGTCCCATTCAGTACTTC
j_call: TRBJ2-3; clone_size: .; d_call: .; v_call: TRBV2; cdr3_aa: CASETETSTDTQYF; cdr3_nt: TGTGCCAGCGAGACGGAGACTAGCACAGATACGCAGTATTTT
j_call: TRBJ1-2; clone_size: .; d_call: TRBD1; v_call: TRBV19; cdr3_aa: CASSSLDRGGYTF; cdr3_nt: TGTGCCAGTAGTTCCCTCGACAGGGGTGGCTACACCTTC
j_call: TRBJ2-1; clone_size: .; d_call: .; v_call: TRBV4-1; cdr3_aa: CASSQVLRDNEQFF; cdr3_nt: TGCGCCAGCAGCCAAGTACTCAGGGACAATGAGCAGTTCTTC
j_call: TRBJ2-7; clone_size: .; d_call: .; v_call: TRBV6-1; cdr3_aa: CASSDPTVYEQYF; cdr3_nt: TGTGCCAGCAGTGACCCCACCGTCTACGAGCAGTACTTC
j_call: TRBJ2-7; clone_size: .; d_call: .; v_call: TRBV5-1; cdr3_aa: CASSFGGLDEQYF; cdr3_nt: TGCGCCAGCAGCTTCGGCGGGTTGGACGAGCAGTACTTC
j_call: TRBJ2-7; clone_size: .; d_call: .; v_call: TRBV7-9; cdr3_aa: CASSSSGSYEQYF; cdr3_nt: TGTGCCAGCAGCTCCTCGGGGAGCTACGAGCAGTACTTC
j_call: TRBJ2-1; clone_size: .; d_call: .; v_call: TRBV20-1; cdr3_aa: CSASAAGPLGEQFF; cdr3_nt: TGCAGTGCTAGTGCCGCAGGGCCCCTGGGGGAGCAGTTCTTC
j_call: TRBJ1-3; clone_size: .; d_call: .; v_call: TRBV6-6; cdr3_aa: CASSSVTSSGNTIYF; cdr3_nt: TGTGCCAGCAGTTCTGTGACGAGCTCTGGAAACACCATATATTTT
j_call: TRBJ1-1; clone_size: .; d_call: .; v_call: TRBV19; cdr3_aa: CASSSLGQQITEAFF; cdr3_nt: TGTGCCAGTAGCAGCCTAGGACAGCAAATCACTGAAGCTTTCTTT
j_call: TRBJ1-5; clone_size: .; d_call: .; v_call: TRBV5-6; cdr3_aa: CASSSDGGNQPQHF; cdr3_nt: TGTGCCAGCAGCTCTGACGGGGGCAATCAGCCCCAGCATTTT
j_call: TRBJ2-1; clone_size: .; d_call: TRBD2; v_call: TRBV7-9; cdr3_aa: CASSLRETSGSGNEQFF; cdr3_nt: TGTGCCAGCAGCTTAAGGGAGACTAGCGGGAGTGGCAATGAGCAGTTCTTC
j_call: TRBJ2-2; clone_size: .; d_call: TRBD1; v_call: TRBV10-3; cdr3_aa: CAISEPRQGNTGELFF; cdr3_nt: TGTGCCATCAGTGAGCCCCGACAGGGGAATACCGGGGAGCTGTTTTTT
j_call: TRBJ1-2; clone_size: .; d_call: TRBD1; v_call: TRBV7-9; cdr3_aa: CASSFGQGGGYTF; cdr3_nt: TGTGCCAGCAGCTTCGGACAGGGGGGCGGCTACACCTTC
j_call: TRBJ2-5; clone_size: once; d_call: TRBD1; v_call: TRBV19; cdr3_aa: CASSRQGFFETQYF; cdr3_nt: TGTGCCAGTAGCAGACAGGGATTTTTCGAGACCCAGTACTTC
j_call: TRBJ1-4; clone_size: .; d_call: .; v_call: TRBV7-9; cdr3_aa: CASSDSAIGTNEKLFF; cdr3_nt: TGTGCCAGCAGCGACTCCGCTATAGGAACTAATGAAAAACTGTTTTTT
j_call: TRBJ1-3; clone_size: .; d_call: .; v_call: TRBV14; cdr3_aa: CASSLSGGNTIYF; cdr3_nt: TGTGCCAGCAGTTTATCTGGGGGAAACACCATATATTTT
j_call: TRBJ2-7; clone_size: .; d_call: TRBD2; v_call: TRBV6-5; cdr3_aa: CASSGGTSGSKQYF; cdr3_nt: TGTGCCAGCAGCGGCGGGACTAGCGGAAGTAAGCAGTACTTC
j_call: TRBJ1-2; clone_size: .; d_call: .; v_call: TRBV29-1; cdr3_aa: CSVVSQGNGYTF; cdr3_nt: TGCAGCGTCGTATCGCAGGGAAATGGCTACACCTTC
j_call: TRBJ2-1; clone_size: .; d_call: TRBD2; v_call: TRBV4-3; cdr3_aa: CASSQDSGPYNEQFF; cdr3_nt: TGCGCCAGCAGCCAAGATAGCGGGCCATACAATGAGCAGTTCTTC
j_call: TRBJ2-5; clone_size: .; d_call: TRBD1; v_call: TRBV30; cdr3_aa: CAWSLTGGAGETQYF; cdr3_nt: TGTGCCTGGAGTTTGACAGGGGGCGCGGGAGAGACCCAGTACTTC
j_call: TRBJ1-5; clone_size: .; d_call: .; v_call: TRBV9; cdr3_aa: CASSVGSNQPQHF; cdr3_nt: TGTGCCAGCAGCGTGGGCAGCAATCAGCCCCAGCATTTT
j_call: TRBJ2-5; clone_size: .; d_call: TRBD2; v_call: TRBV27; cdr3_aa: CASSLGGGETQYF; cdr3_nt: TGTGCCAGCAGTTTGGGGGGGGGAGAGACCCAGTACTTC
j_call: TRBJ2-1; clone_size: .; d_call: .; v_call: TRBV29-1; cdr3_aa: CSVEPQGTYNEQFF; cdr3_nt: TGCAGCGTTGAACCCCAGGGTACCTACAATGAGCAGTTCTTC
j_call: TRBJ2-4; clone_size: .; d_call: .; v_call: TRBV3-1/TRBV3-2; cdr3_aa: CASSLLAGAKNIQYF; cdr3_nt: TGTGCCAGCAGCCTTCTTGCGGGGGCCAAAAACATTCAGTACTTC
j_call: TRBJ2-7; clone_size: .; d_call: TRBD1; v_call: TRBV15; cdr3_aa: CATSTNRGSYEQYF; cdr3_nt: TGTGCCACCAGCACTAACAGGGGGTCCTACGAGCAGTACTTC
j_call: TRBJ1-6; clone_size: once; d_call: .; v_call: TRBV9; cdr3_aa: CASSVEYENSPLHF; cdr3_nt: TGTGCCAGCAGCGTAGAGTACGAGAATTCACCCCTCCACTTT
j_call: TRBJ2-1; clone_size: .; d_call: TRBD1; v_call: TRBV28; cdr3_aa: CASNEPPLTGQQNNEQFF; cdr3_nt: TGTGCCAGCAACGAACCCCCCTTGACGGGACAGCAAAACAATGAGCAGTTCTTC
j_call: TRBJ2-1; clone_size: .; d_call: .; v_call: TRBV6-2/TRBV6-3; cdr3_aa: CASSSYRDYNEQFF; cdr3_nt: TGTGCCAGCAGTTCGTACAGGGATTACAATGAGCAGTTCTTC
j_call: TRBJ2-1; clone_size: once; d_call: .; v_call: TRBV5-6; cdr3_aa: CASSPDYRRASYNEQFF; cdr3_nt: TGTGCCAGCAGCCCAGACTACCGGCGGGCCTCCTACAATGAGCAGTTCTTC
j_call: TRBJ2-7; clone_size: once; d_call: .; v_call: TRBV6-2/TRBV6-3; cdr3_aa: CASSWGSRGTSYEQYF; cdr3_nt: TGTGCCAGCAGTTGGGGGTCGAGGGGGACCTCCTACGAGCAGTACTTC
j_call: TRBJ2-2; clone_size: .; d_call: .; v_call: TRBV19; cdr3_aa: CASSPGGAGTGELFF; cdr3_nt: TGTGCCAGTAGTCCCGGTGGGGCGGGCACCGGGGAGCTGTTTTTT